The clone carrying this T cell receptor beta chain occurred once. During corrective heart surgery, resections were taken, and the thymus tissue came from them. These data originate in a study of human thymus T cells. TCRdb's copy holds only in-frame clones and misses some; the assay was immunoSEQ multiplex PCR. This table holds about 78,000 clones, nearly 98% found once. Germline lookup yields CDR1 SGDLS and CDR2 YYNGEE. The CDR3 has 14 residues. The V gene end was trimmed by 2 bases and the J gene end by 5 bases; junction bases not matched to a gene: 3. This chain connects TRBV9 to TRBJ1-2, with 10 bases fitting TRBD1. The source of this sequence is a boy in the first two years of life with a congenital heart defect but otherwise immunologically healthy. Sample: thymus tissue. The CDR3 DNA reads TGTGCCAGCAGCGTGGGGACAGGGGTTTATGGCTACACCTTC. Protein: CASSVGTGVYGYTF.